These 21 T cell receptor beta chains share one sample of origin, sequenced in a study of spatial heterogeneity in lung cancer. In TCRdb, the 5' RACE reads were re-called with MiXCR into one record per CDR3 protein. The repertoire consists of around 100,000 distinct CDR3 sequences, with roughly 10% occurring once and the leading ten covering 24%. The sample's time point: blood at routine non-recurrence follow-up after resection. The input for sequencing was PBMCs, taken at follow-up. The receptors derive from a female donor with early-stage non-small cell lung cancer.

The CDR3 DNA follows: TGTGCCAGCATAACTAGCGGGAGTATATATGAGCAGTTCTTC. Amino acid sequence: CASITSGSIYEQFF. V and J are TRBV7-2 and TRBJ2-1, with 11 bases that match TRBD2. This CDR3 has 14 residues. In germline, CDR1 is SGHTA, CDR2 FQGNSA. The V gene end was trimmed by 7 bases and the J gene end by 8 bases; junction bases not matched to a gene: 7.

This clonotype showed up just a few times. The rearrangement links TRBV10-3 to TRBJ2-3; D is undetermined. This CDR3 is 11 amino acids long. Germline V gene sequence: CDR1 ENHRY, CDR2 SYGVKD. Trimming took 7 bases from V and 2 from J, leaving 4 bases between them. In DNA form, the CDR3 reads TGTGCCATCATGACCACAGATACGCAGTATTTT. Translating gives CAIMTTDTQYF.

The V call is TRBV6-6, the J call TRBJ2-7; 10 bases are shared with TRBD2. Losses at the gene ends were 0 bases for V and 7 bases for J; bases not matched to a gene: 3. This CDR3 comprises 14 residues. Germline CDR1 reads MNHNY; CDR2 reads SVGAGI (reference sequence). The CDR3 is CASSYSTSGIEQYV. The CDR3 region has the DNA TGTGCCAGCAGTTACTCAACTAGCGGGATTGAGCAGTACGTC.

This clonotype was counted many times. This chain links TRBV7-9 with TRBJ1-1, with D perhaps matching TRBD1 (5 bases). Germline V gene sequence: CDR1 SEHNR, CDR2 FQNEAQ (reference sequence). V shed 0 bases and J shed 5 bases, with 13 bases lying between them. This CDR3 contains 15 residues. This CDR3 is CASSLAQGGGTEAFF. In nucleotides, the CDR3 is TGTGCCAGCAGCTTAGCGCAGGGTGGAGGAACTGAAGCTTTCTTT.

There are a few counts of this clonotype. The chain has TRBV6-1 and TRBJ2-2, with 14 nucleotides matching TRBD2. Germline CDR1 reads MNHNS; CDR2 reads SASEGT. The CDR3 is made up of 18 amino acids. V lost 0 bases to trimming and J lost 3 bases; unmatched junction nucleotides: 3. CDR3 sequence: CASSEAGLAGVHTGELFF. CDR3 coding DNA: TGTGCCAGCAGTGAAGCGGGACTAGCGGGAGTTCACACCGGGGAGCTGTTTTTT.

The chain is built from TRBV19 and TRBJ2-1; 11 bases line up with TRBD2. CDR1 and CDR2 (germline): LNHDA, SQIVND (reference sequence). The CDR3 extends over 17 amino acids. The ends lost 1 base at V and 6 bases at J; junction bases unmatched: 8. The CDR3 protein is CASSIGSGRARPNEQFF. The CDR3 region has the DNA TGTGCCAGTAGTATAGGTAGCGGGAGGGCCCGGCCCAATGAGCAGTTCTTC.

In this sample, this clonotype turned up a few times. The chain joins TRBV7-9 to TRBJ2-5; 11 bases are shared with TRBD1. The V segment lost 1 base and the J segment 5 bases; nucleotides outside the gene matches: 3. The CDR3 covers 15 residues. Germline CDR1 and CDR2: SEHNR and FQNEAQ (reference sequence). The CDR3 coding sequence is TGTGCCAGCAGCTTAGGGACAGGGGGCGCCGAGACCCAGTACTTC. It codes for CASSLGTGGAETQYF.

This clonotype was seen many times. The genes are TRBV20-1 and TRBJ2-1, with D possibly being TRBD2 (5 bases). The germline V gene has CDR1 DFQATT and CDR2 SNEGSKA (reference sequence). The CDR3 loop spans 17 amino acids. With 3 bases removed from V and 0 bases from J, the gap between germline ends came to 18 bases. The CDR3 sequence: CSASSPLATSSYNEQFF. The DNA for the CDR3 is TGCAGTGCTAGTTCGCCCTTAGCGACGAGCTCCTACAATGAGCAGTTCTTC.

The chain combines TRBV6-2 or TRBV6-3 with TRBJ1-1; D is ambiguous. Germline lookup yields CDR1 MNHEY and CDR2 SVGEGT. The CDR3 contains 13 residues. V was trimmed by 7 bases and J by 0 bases, leaving 9 bases between them. DNA for the CDR3: TGTGCCAGCACTTCCGGGGTGAACACTGAAGCTTTCTTT. It encodes CASTSGVNTEAFF.

Concerning this clonotype itself: This may be a read error, as it is one base from a much larger clone. This sequence joins TRBV28 and TRBJ1-2; D not certain. Germline V gives CDR1 MDHEN, CDR2 SYDVKM. This CDR3 is built from 13 residues. With 5 bases removed from V and 5 bases from J, the gap between germline ends came to 12 bases. The CDR3 sequence is CASSMAIHYGYTF. CDR3 in DNA: TGTGCCAGCAGTATGGCAATCCATTATGGCTACACCTTC.

The chain's CDR3 is CASSLVTAYEQYF. In DNA, the CDR3 is TGTGCCAGCAGCTTGGTGACAGCCTACGAGCAGTACTTC. The V gene is TRBV5-5, the J gene TRBJ2-7, with D possibly being TRBD1 (5 bases). The CDR3 spans 13 residues. Germline V gene sequence: CDR1 SGHKS, CDR2 YYEKEE (reference sequence). The germline V and J ends were trimmed by 0 bases and 2 bases, with 6 bases remaining between them. The whole variable domain, remainder taken from reference TRBV5-5 and TRBJ2-7, is DAGVTQSPTHLIKTRGQQVTLRCSPISGHKSVSWYQQVLGQGPQFIFQYYEKEERGRGNFPDRFSARQFPNYSSELNVNALLLGDSALYLCASSLVTAYEQYFGPGTRLTVT.

The chain couples TRBV28 to TRBJ1-2; no definite D call. Germline V gene data show CDR1 as MDHEN and CDR2 as SYDVKM. The V and J ends lost 5 bases and 3 bases respectively, with 10 bases between them. This CDR3 is built from 13 residues. The CDR3 DNA reads as TGTGCCAGCAGTGTGGGCCAGTACTATGGCTACACCTTC. Its translation is CASSVGQYYGYTF.

The sample holds a few counts of this clonotype. This rearrangement joins TRBV29-1 to TRBJ2-1, with D possibly called TRBD1 or TRBD2 (5 bases each). V was cut by 0 bases and J by 7 bases, with 7 bases left in between. The length of the CDR3 is 12 residues. Germline CDR1 and CDR2: SQVTM and ANQGSEA. The chain's CDR3 is CSVEDGGNEQFF. The CDR3 bases are TGCAGCGTTGAAGATGGGGGTAATGAGCAGTTCTTC.

In this sample, this clonotype turned up a few times. The chain combines TRBV7-2 with TRBJ2-3, with D tentatively TRBD2 (5 bases). The V gene's germline CDR1 is SGHTA and CDR2 FQGNSA. V gave up 7 bases and J gave up 2 bases, with 16 bases separating them. The CDR3 totals 15 residues. The CDR3 loop reads CASTPLGGHTDTQYF. Here the CDR3 DNA reads TGTGCCAGCACCCCCCTCGGAGGCCACACAGATACGCAGTATTTT. Full variable domain (remainder filled in from reference TRBV7-2 and TRBJ2-3): GAGVSQSPSNKVTEKGKDVELRCDPISGHTALYWYRQSLGQGLEFLIYFQGNSAPDKSGLPSDRFSAERTGGSVSTLTIQRTQQEDSAVYLCASTPLGGHTDTQYFGPGTRLTVL.

This chain uses TRBV15 with TRBJ1-1; D is unresolved. CDR1 LNHNV and CDR2 YYDKDF come from the germline V gene (reference sequence). V lost 2 bases and J lost 0, with 4 bases in between. The CDR3 loop spans 13 amino acids. Here the CDR3 reads CATSRHLNTEAFF. The CDR3, as DNA: TGTGCCACCAGCAGACACTTGAACACTGAAGCTTTCTTT.

The table lists this clonotype with many counts. The V call is TRBV19, the J call TRBJ2-2; 7 bases are shared with TRBD1. The germline V gene has CDR1 LNHDA and CDR2 SQIVND (reference sequence). V trimming: 4 bases; J trimming: 2 bases; junction bases outside the gene matches: 7. CDR3 size: 16 residues. CDR3 amino acids: CASSKPGQTNTGELFF. The CDR3 DNA reads as TGTGCCAGTAGTAAGCCGGGACAGACTAACACCGGGGAGCTGTTTTTT.

J is TRBJ1-3 and V is TRBV3-1; D ambiguous. CDR1 is LGHDT and CDR2 is YNNKEL in the germline V gene (reference sequence). Trimming left V 1 base short and J 1 base short, with 8 bases between. The CDR3 totals 15 residues. The CDR3 bases are TGTGCCAGCAGCCAAGTTCGGACGTCTGGAAACACCATATATTTT. Its translation is CASSQVRTSGNTIYF. Full variable domain (remainder filled in from reference TRBV3-1 and TRBJ1-3): DTAVSQTPKYLVTQMGNDKSIKCEQNLGHDTMYWYKQDSKKFLKIMFSYNNKELIINETVPNRFSPKSPDKAHLNLHINSLELGDSAVYFCASSQVRTSGNTIYFGEGSWLTVV.

This clonotype has ten or more counts. CDR3 bases: TGTGCCAGCAGCGCCGGACAGGGGGCGGGAGAGACCCAGTACTTC. Protein sequence: CASSAGQGAGETQYF. V and J are TRBV7-3 and TRBJ2-5; 11 bases are shared with TRBD1. The CDR3 has 15 amino acids. Germline lookup yields CDR1 SGHTA and CDR2 FQGTGA. V lost 5 bases and J lost 4; bases outside the gene matches: 6.

At least ten counts were recorded for this clonotype. V and J are TRBV29-1 and TRBJ1-5; TRBD1 is a possible D gene (6 bases). Germline V CDR1 and CDR2: SQVTM, ANQGSEA. Trimming took 7 bases from V and 5 from J, leaving 15 bases between them. The CDR3 is 13 amino acids. This CDR3 reads CSARQDFDQPQHF. The CDR3 nucleotides read TGCAGCGCCCGACAGGATTTTGATCAGCCCCAGCATTTT.

The J gene is TRBJ2-4, the V gene TRBV19; D ambiguous. Germline values: CDR1 LNHDA, CDR2 SQIVND (reference sequence). Trimming pared 6 bases from V and 5 bases from J, leaving 11 bases between. CDR3 length: 13 residues. The CDR3 DNA is TGTGCCAGTAGAAGAAACCGGGAAAACATTCAGTACTTC. Protein sequence: CASRRNRENIQYF.

The sample holds many counts of this clonotype. The gene calls are TRBV6-2 or TRBV6-3 and TRBJ1-6, with D hard to call. The germline V gene has CDR1 MNHEY and CDR2 SVGEGT. The CDR3 totals 16 residues. V was cut by 0 bases and J by 6 bases, with 12 bases left in between. The CDR3: CASSYSHFWGNSPLHF. The CDR3 nucleotides read TGTGCCAGCAGTTACTCCCACTTCTGGGGTAATTCACCCCTCCACTTT.